The T cell receptor beta chain described here comes from a study of chemoradiotherapy in HPV16-positive cancers. The CDR3 has 15 residues. The germline V gene encodes CDR1 MNHNY and CDR2 SVGAGI (reference sequence). Deletions cut 0 bases from V and 4 bases from J, with 12 bases between. This clone has only a few counts. The sample holds other DNA sequences that translate to the same CDR3. Only in-frame clones appear in the TCRdb table, and some are missing; sequencing was by immunoSEQ multiplex PCR. The sample holds more than 9,000 clones; roughly 65% are singletons and the top ten take 11% to 15%. The TCR sequence derives from a human donor with HPV-associated anogenital cancer. The chain joins TRBV6-6 to TRBJ1-1; D is possibly TRBD1 (5 bases). This sample was obtained from a patient who underwent chemoradiotherapy. CDR3 in amino acids: CASSYSSLGGTEAFF. The CDR3 DNA reads as TGTGCCAGCAGTTACTCGAGTTTGGGGGGCACTGAAGCTTTCTTT.